The T cell receptor beta chain described here comes from a study of CD8+CD57+ T cells in acquired aplastic anemia. The V end lost 4 bases, the J end lost 2 bases, and 9 bases lay between the germline ends. Germline V gene data show CDR1 as MGHRA and CDR2 as YSYEKL. This CDR3 has 13 residues. This clonotype has just one count. Genomic DNA was employed as the template in profiling TCR beta VDJ and CDR3. TCRdb processed the reads anew with MiXCR; each CDR3 protein has one entry. In the table there are 200,000 to 250,000 distinct CDR3 sequences, about 62% of which are singletons. Patients picked for sequencing had shown CD8+CD57+ cell expansion detected by flow cytometry. Patients, without exception, had severe acquired aplastic anemia.

Material: sorted CD4+, CD8+, or CD8+CD57+ T cells (not recorded which) from PBMCs. This receptor was obtained from a human donor with aplastic anemia. The chain combines TRBV4-1 with TRBJ2-7; D unclear. Here the CDR3 reads CASSLRFAYEQYF. CDR3 nucleotides: TGCGCCAGCAGCCTCAGGTTTGCCTACGAGCAGTACTTC.